The T cell receptor beta chain under discussion was sequenced for a study of PD-1 blockade in classical Hodgkin lymphoma (TCRdb year 2020). In the study overall: Nivolumab dosing was 3 mg/kg intravenously every 2 weeks, continuing until either disease progression or unacceptable toxicity. To define a peripheral blood immune signature of response to PD-1 blockade in classical Hodgkin lymphoma, the study combined TCR beta sequencing with CyTOF. The paper's findings and limits, for the study overall: Trial patients achieving complete response had baseline diversity similar to newly diagnosed patients, whereas partial responders and progressors had significantly lower diversity. Diversity was lower in patients who began nivolumab less than 1 year after ASCT, so these patients were left out of later analyses to avoid confounding by immune reconstitution. Only a single clinical trial cohort was studied, and what caused the repertoire differences, possibly disease activity or prior therapy, remained undefined. Baseline TCR diversity was reported to be lower in newly diagnosed patients than in healthy donors, and even lower in relapsed/refractory patients. A significant rise by C4D1 was seen in CD4+ but not CD8+ TCR diversity (p=0.0027 vs p=0.16), with the rise being most apparent in complete responders (p=0.02).

As for this clone: Its antigen specificity is not known. No quality values exist for individual bases; no much larger clone is one base distant.

Genomic DNA was isolated using the Qiagen DNeasy kit from unsorted PBMCs as well as from negatively selected CD4+ and CD8+ fractions. TCR beta CDR3 regions were subjected to amplification by immunoSEQ multiplex PCR with primers that anneal to V and J segments. Amplification bias was minimized using a synthetic immune receptor repertoire, and residual bias was removed computationally after sequencing. In the original analysis: Repertoire diversity was quantified as the Shannon entropy index using custom Python scripts. Unsorted, CD4+ and CD8+ repertoires were examined separately, except in combined analyses, for which CD4+ and CD8+ sequences were merged in silico. Clonal expansion was defined as at least a 2-fold frequency increase after treatment relative to C1D1, with a pseudocount of 0.5 for undetected baseline clones. Clones with 0 or 1 copy at C1D1 were classified as singleton clones, and clones with 2 or more copies were classified as non-singleton clones. Clones expanded in unsorted samples were assigned a CD4+, CD8+ or unknown annotation through matching of protein sequences in sorted samples from the same patient. Wilcoxon tests on paired samples were used to test diversity changes from C1D1 to C4D1. What TCRdb holds here is the immuneACCESS table cut down to in-frame rearrangements. Part of the clones is not present; checked against another copy, under half of the missing clones reflect an unresolved V gene, and the others are unexplained. V, J and clone size derive from that table, while D and trimming were established from the DNA sequence. The sample table contains tens of thousands of clones; only one count was recorded for approximately 89% of them. About 10% of the sample lies in the top ten.

V loses 4 bases, J loses 4 bases, and the germline ends lie 20 bases apart. The CDR3 contains 16 residues, cysteine and phenylalanine counted. Just the 48-base CDR3 DNA is kept, in frame starting at base 1. CDR1 SGHVS and CDR2 FQNEAQ were looked up in the germline V gene. Sample time point, as interpreted from the label and publication: cycle 2 day 1 (C2D1) of nivolumab. All trial patients had relapsed after autologous stem cell transplantation, with cohorts A, B and C differing in prior brentuximab vedotin exposure. The trial cohort was composed of about 53 patients with relapsed/refractory classical Hodgkin lymphoma, for whom complete response, partial response or progressive disease was recorded as best overall response. Trial patients were treated with single-agent nivolumab in the multi-cohort phase II CheckMate 205 trial. Best overall response was determined by an independent review committee according to the 2007 International Working Group response criteria. Trial PBMCs were collected just before the start of nivolumab (C1D1) and during therapy at cycle 2 day 1 and cycle 4 day 1. Peripheral blood was collected in 8 mL Vacutainer Cell Preparation Tubes, from which PBMCs were isolated by centrifugation and then cryopreserved.

The sequenced sample was peripheral blood mononuclear cells (PBMCs), obtained before the second cycle of nivolumab. This chain is built from TRBV7-8 and TRBJ2-7; the D gene could be TRBD1 or TRBD2, each one agreeing over 6 bases. This clonotype was obtained from a human donor with classical Hodgkin lymphoma. The DNA is TGTGCCAGCAGCTCCGCCTCCGGAGGGGGGCAGTACGAGCAGTACTTC. Its product reads: CASSSASGGGQYEQYF. Reference TRBV7-8 and TRBJ2-7 proteins supply the regions before and after the CDR3; the full variable domain is: GAGVSQSPRYKVAKRGQDVALRCDPISGHVSLFWYQQALGQGPEFLTYFQNEAQLDKSGLPSDRFFAERPEGSVSTLKIQRTQQEDSAVYLCASSSASGGGQYEQYFGPGTRLTVT.